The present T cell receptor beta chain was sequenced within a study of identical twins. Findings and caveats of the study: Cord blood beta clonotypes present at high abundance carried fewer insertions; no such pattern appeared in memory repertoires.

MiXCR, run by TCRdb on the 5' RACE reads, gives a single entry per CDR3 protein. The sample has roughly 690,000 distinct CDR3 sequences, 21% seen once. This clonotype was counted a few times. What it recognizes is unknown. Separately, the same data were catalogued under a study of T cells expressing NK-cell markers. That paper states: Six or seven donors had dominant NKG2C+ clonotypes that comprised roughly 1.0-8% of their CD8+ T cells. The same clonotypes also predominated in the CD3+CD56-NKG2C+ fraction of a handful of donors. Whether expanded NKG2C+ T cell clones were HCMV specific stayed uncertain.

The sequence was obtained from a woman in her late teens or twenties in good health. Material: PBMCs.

The CDR3 sequence is CASTVGYNEQFF. Here the CDR3 DNA reads TGTGCCAGCACGGTGGGGTACAATGAGCAGTTCTTC. This chain uses TRBV12-3 or TRBV12-4 with TRBJ2-1; D remains ambiguous. The CDR3 contains 12 residues. Trimming shortened V by 7 bases and J by 4 bases, and 8 bases separated the two germline ends.